Listed below are T cell receptor beta chains from one sample, sequenced in a study of T cell repertoires in cytomegalovirus infection. One entry per CDR3 protein results from TCRdb running MiXCR on the reads. Among 200,000 to 250,000 distinct CDR3 sequences listed, roughly 6.5% were seen once. Sequencing was performed on PBMCs. The receptors shown here come from a human donor in good health (CMV status not recorded). Some clones in this sample may be carry-over from other donors' samples. Both conserved end residues are part of each CDR3. The D gene is left open where the match is weak. Clone size is not always given. Where it is, it says once, few, many or a class for expanded clones.

D,V,size,CDR3
TRBD1,TRBV28,many,CASSFRTGDEQYF
TRBD1,TRBV20-1,few,CSAARTGDTEAFF
.,TRBV10-3,.,CAISVDSRDQPQHF
.,TRBV24-1,many,CATSDPEGGSTDTQYF
.,TRBV19,many,CASSEGVMHLQPQHF
TRBD1,TRBV2,few,CASSEARGQGRYNEQFF
TRBD1,TRBV29-1,many,CSVLGTGVNTGELFF
.,TRBV7-8,many,CASSLAVAPGRDPYEQYF
.,TRBV5-6,many,CASSSPEGAYTEAFF
.,TRBV19,many,CASSIGGQRPGAFF
.,TRBV12-3/TRBV12-4,many,CASTLSLGRNSNQPQHF
.,TRBV2,many,CASSVYSEAFF
.,TRBV7-9,many,CASTPAAGVADTQYF
.,TRBV29-1,many,CSGLTVMNTEAFF
TRBD1,TRBV5-1,.,CASSVGQSNTEAFF
.,TRBV12-5,many,CASGLGQSSYNEQFF
TRBD1,TRBV7-2,many,CASSAGTGGAGGELFF
TRBD1,TRBV5-4,many,CASSHRGYEQYF
.,TRBV7-2,many,CASSYLGQNYEQYF
.,TRBV5-1,many,CASRQRTASDTEAFF
TRBD2,TRBV12-3/TRBV12-4,many,CASSPTSGGQRVDTDTQYF
.,TRBV4-2,many,CASSQEGTQYF
.,TRBV2,many,CASSERLGNEQFF
.,TRBV13,.,CASSLTERAFGGELLF
.,TRBV6-1,many,CASSPLGRISTDTQYF
TRBD2,TRBV20-1,many,CSARWGGETQYF
TRBD1,TRBV2,.,CASSEGTDNQPQHF
TRBD2,TRBV24-1,many,CATSDVLAGSDNEQFF
TRBD2,TRBV20-1,many,CSAYGLGGQEQYF
.,TRBV12-3/TRBV12-4,many,CASSLTSSGANVLTF
.,TRBV4-3,many,CASSQDLAVPSNQPQHF
.,TRBV7-2,many,CASSWGGQSTGELFF
.,TRBV19,many,CAPTGGDFDNSPLHF
TRBD1,TRBV7-8,many,CASSPRRGQGIRETQYF
.,TRBV6-2/TRBV6-3,many,CASSSGTYEKLFF
.,TRBV29-1,many,CSVDLAGTYEQYF